This T cell receptor beta chain was identified in a study of shared clonotypes between healthy human individuals. Overall study context: Donors were two women and three men aged 18 to 49.

The CDR3 is 19 residues long. With V trimmed by 2 bases and J by 6 bases, 21 bases remained unmatched. The V gene's germline CDR1 is PRHDT and CDR2 FYEKMQ (reference sequence). Notes on this clone: What it binds is unknown.

It was CD45RO-negative cells, positively selected for CCR7, that made up naive CD8 cells, with terminally differentiated effector memory CD45RA+ cells excluded. Whole-study findings and limits: An anticipated effect of sequencing depth on clonotype sharing among donors was recognized. Sharing across a handful of donors was seen in roughly 5% of naive CD4 clonotypes. When compared with the clonotypes that were shared by all four sorted-subset donors, the non-shared clonotypes turned out to have lower generation probabilities.

Method: immunoSEQ multiplex PCR; TCRdb's copy keeps in-frame clones and lacks some. The data show under 700,000 clones, roughly 95% seen once. The source is a woman in her 30s in good health. The V call is TRBV13, the J call TRBJ2-5, with 7 bases identical to TRBD2. The sample consisted of naive CD8+ T cells sorted from blood. CDR3: CASSLIPSASGGPGKTQYF. DNA of the CDR3: TGTGCCAGCAGCTTAATCCCCTCGGCTAGCGGAGGACCAGGAAAGACCCAGTACTTC.